The 6 T cell receptor beta chains in this list originate from one sample, sequenced in a study of cytomegalovirus exposure and HLA in healthy donors. In the PCR, 60 Vbeta and 13 Jbeta primers were used. Here immunoSEQ multiplex PCR was the method, and the copy in TCRdb shows in-frame clones only, minus some. The top ten hold under 6% of the sample, which has over 150,000 clones, approximately 80% seen once. Sequencing input: PBMCs. These receptors all come from a man aged 25 to 40 in good health and CMV-seronegative.

The chain recombines TRBV5-1 with TRBJ1-3; D unclear. The V end was cut by 0 bases, the J end by 2 bases, with 15 bases between. Germline CDR1 and CDR2: SGHRS and YFSETQ. The CDR3 extends over 17 amino acids. The CDR3 DNA reads as TGCGCCAGCAGCTTGGGTAACAGAGGGATGGCTGGAAACACCATATATTTT. This translates into CASSLGNRGMAGNTIYF.

The chain is built from TRBV4-3 and TRBJ1-1; 8 bases are shared with TRBD1. This CDR3 contains 16 residues. Looked up from germline, CDR1 is LGHNA and CDR2 is YSLEER. Losses at the gene ends were 3 bases for V and 7 bases for J; bases not matched to a gene: 13. CDR3 residues: CASSQDRVASGSEAFF. The CDR3 region has the DNA TGCGCCAGCAGCCAGGACAGGGTTGCTTCGGGAAGTGAAGCTTTCTTT.

In nucleotides, the CDR3 is TGTGCCAGCAGCCCAGTTGGGAGCTCCTACGAGCAGTACTTC. This gives the protein CASSPVGSSYEQYF. V and J are TRBV7-9 and TRBJ2-7, with D perhaps matching TRBD2 (5 bases). CDR1 and CDR2 from the germline V gene are SEHNR and FQNEAQ (reference sequence). CDR3 length: 14 residues. Trimming pared 5 bases from V and 0 bases from J, leaving 11 bases between.

The chain carries TRBV28 and TRBJ1-4; 7 bases match TRBD1. The germline V gene encodes CDR1 MDHEN and CDR2 SYDVKM. CDR3 length equals 13 residues. The CDR3, as DNA: TGTTTTACAGGGGTAGCAACTAATGAAAAACTGTTTTTT. Its protein product is CFTGVATNEKLFF.

This chain links TRBV9 with TRBJ1-2; D remains unclear. V lost 4 bases and J 4 bases, leaving 11 bases between the germline ends. The germline V gene has CDR1 SGDLS and CDR2 YYNGEE. This CDR3 has 13 residues. CDR3 nucleotide sequence: TGTGCCAGCAGCCTAACAGCAGGCTATGGCTACACCTTC. It codes for CASSLTAGYGYTF.

The genes are TRBV13 and TRBJ1-1, with D possibly being TRBD1 (5 bases). Germline-derived CDR1 and CDR2 are PRHDT and FYEKMQ (reference sequence). This CDR3 region has 13 residues. V shed 7 bases and J shed 3 bases, with 12 bases lying between them. CDR3 residues: CASKTGVDTEAFF. The CDR3 region has the DNA TGTGCCAGCAAAACGGGGGTGGACACTGAAGCTTTCTTT. The full variable domain, completed using reference TRBV13 and TRBJ1-1, is AAGVIQSPRHLIKEKRETATLKCYPIPRHDTVYWYQQGPGQDPQFLISFYEKMQSDKGSIPDRFSAQQFSDYHSELNMSSLELGDSALYFCASKTGVDTEAFFGQGTRLTVV.